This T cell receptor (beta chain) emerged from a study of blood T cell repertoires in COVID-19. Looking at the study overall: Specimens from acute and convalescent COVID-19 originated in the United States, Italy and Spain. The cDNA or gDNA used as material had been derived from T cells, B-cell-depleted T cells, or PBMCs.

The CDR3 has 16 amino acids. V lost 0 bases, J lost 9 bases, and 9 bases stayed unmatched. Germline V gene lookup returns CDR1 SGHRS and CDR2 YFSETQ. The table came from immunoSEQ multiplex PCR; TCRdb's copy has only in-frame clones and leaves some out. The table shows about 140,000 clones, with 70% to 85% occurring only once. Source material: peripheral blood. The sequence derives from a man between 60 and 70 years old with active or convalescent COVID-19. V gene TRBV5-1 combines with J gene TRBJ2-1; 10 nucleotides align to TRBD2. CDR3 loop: CASSLVSSGGRGEQFF. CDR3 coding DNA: TGCGCCAGCAGCTTGGTGTCTAGCGGGGGTAGAGGTGAGCAGTTCTTC.